This TCR beta chain was recorded in a study of blood T cell repertoires in COVID-19. Study at large: The samples span acute and convalescent COVID-19 from the United States, Italy and Spain. T cells, B-cell-depleted T cells, or PBMCs provided the cDNA or gDNA that served as material.

Per the original methods: Amplification with reference gene primers provided the estimates of nucleated cell counts. Profiling relied on immunoSEQ multiplex PCR, and the TCRdb table lists in-frame clones only, not all of them. That table is the source of V, J and clone size, and D and trimming were worked out from the DNA. The sample lists roughly 200,000 clones; 70% to 90% were seen once. V shed 2 bases and J 11 bases; nucleotides not matched to a gene: 11. Looked up from germline, CDR1 is MNHEY and CDR2 is SVGAGI. The CDR3 has 14 amino acids. Sequencing was done on a sample of peripheral blood. The rearrangement links TRBV6-5 to TRBJ1-1, with 7 positions matching TRBD1. The receptor's source is a woman aged 80 or over with acute or convalescent COVID-19. The CDR3 region has the DNA TGTGCCAGCAGTTACCGGCAGGGGGGACGTATGGCTTTCTTT. This gives the protein CASSYRQGGRMAFF.